These T cell receptor beta chains were read from a single sample in a study of CD8 T cells in ankylosing spondylitis. MiXCR, run by TCRdb on the 5' RACE reads, gives a single entry per CDR3 protein. Of under 250,000 distinct CDR3 sequences listed, roughly 10% are singletons. Sequenced: blood, either unsorted or a sorted T cell fraction (not recorded which). The receptors shown here come from a male donor with ankylosing spondylitis or in good health (not recorded which). Each CDR3 is given with its conserved first and last residue. The D gene is left open where the match is weak. Some rows mark clone size as missing; the rest say once, few, many or name a class of expanded clone.

TRBV6-1	NA	NA	TRBJ2-3	CASSTYGRSTDTQYF	TGTGCCAGCAGTACATATGGGCGGAGCACAGATACGCAGTATTTT
TRBV3-1	NA	TRBD2	TRBJ2-1	CATCQDWTSGRTAYNEQFF	TGTGCCACCTGCCAAGATTGGACTAGCGGGCGGACGGCCTACAATGAGCAGTTCTTC
TRBV30	many	TRBD1	TRBJ1-6	CAYTGTGGFGSPLHF	TGTGCCTATACCGGGACAGGGGGCTTCGGTTCACCCCTCCACTTT
TRBV10-3	many	NA	TRBJ2-3	CAISESTTALSTDTQYF	TGTGCCATCAGTGAGTCGACTACCGCCCTTAGCACAGATACGCAGTATTTT
TRBV6-1	many	NA	TRBJ2-2	CATRRGLGTGELFF	TGTGCCACCCGCAGAGGCCTTGGGACCGGGGAGCTGTTTTTT
TRBV9	many	TRBD1	TRBJ2-5	CASSVKGPDRVGETQYF	TGTGCCAGCAGCGTAAAGGGACCCGACAGGGTCGGAGAGACCCAGTACTTC
TRBV9	many	TRBD2	TRBJ2-5	CASSVGIGGGAEETQYF	TGTGCCAGCAGCGTAGGAATTGGCGGGGGGGCAGAAGAGACCCAGTACTTC
TRBV7-7	many	NA	TRBJ2-1	CASSLAGAGGYNEQFF	TGTGCCAGCAGCTTAGCGGGGGCCGGGGGGTACAATGAGCAGTTCTTC
TRBV9	many	NA	TRBJ1-1	CASSGGPSLVSNTEAFF	TGTGCCAGCAGCGGCGGCCCCTCCTTGGTTAGTAACACTGAAGCTTTCTTT
TRBV20-1	few	NA	TRBJ2-7	CSATPGASRYYEQYF	TGCAGTGCGACCCCAGGGGCTAGCAGATACTACGAGCAGTACTTC
TRBV10-3	many	NA	TRBJ2-1	CAISESGAGNNEQFF	TGTGCCATCAGTGAGTCAGGAGCAGGGAACAATGAGCAGTTCTTC
TRBV23-1	NA	TRBD2	TRBJ2-3	CASSHPAGGARDTQYF	TGCGCCAGCAGTCATCCCGCGGGGGGGGCGCGCGATACGCAGTATTTT
TRBV12-3/TRBV12-4	many	TRBD2	TRBJ2-1	CASSLEERDSLLNEQFF	TGTGCCAGCAGTTTAGAGGAGCGGGACTCGCTACTCAATGAGCAGTTCTTC
TRBV30	many	NA	TRBJ2-3	CAWTPGLAETDTQYF	TGTGCCTGGACCCCCGGGCTAGCTGAGACAGATACGCAGTATTTT
TRBV30	many	TRBD1	TRBJ1-5	CAWSYLGTANQPQHF	TGTGCCTGGAGTTACCTCGGGACAGCTAATCAGCCCCAGCATTTT
TRBV5-5	many	TRBD2	TRBJ2-1	CASSFLPAGGPYNEQFF	TGTGCCAGCAGCTTTCTACCAGCGGGAGGGCCCTACAATGAGCAGTTCTTC
TRBV5-1	many	NA	TRBJ2-1	CASSLAPPSDEQFF	TGCGCCAGCAGCTTGGCCCCTCCATCGGATGAGCAGTTCTTC
TRBV12-3/TRBV12-4	NA	NA	TRBJ2-1	CASSFLSGTAPNEQFF	TGTGCCAGCAGTTTCCTCTCCGGGACGGCTCCAAATGAGCAGTTCTTC
TRBV27	many	NA	TRBJ2-3	CASSTGLTDTQYF	TGTGCCAGCAGTACTGGACTCACAGATACGCAGTATTTT
TRBV19	few	TRBD2	TRBJ2-7	CASSIGTSVYEQYF	TGTGCCAGTAGTATTGGGACTAGCGTCTACGAGCAGTACTTC
TRBV29-1	few	NA	TRBJ2-1	CSVEGTDSYNEQFF	TGCAGCGTTGAGGGGACCGATTCCTACAATGAGCAGTTCTTC
TRBV20-1	many	NA	TRBJ1-5	CSASGASGNQPQHF	TGCAGTGCTAGTGGCGCGTCAGGCAATCAGCCCCAGCATTTT
TRBV5-1	NA	NA	TRBJ2-3	CANSLEADTQYF	TGCGCCAACAGCTTGGAAGCAGATACGCAGTATTTT
TRBV7-9	many	NA	TRBJ1-2	CASSYRENYGYTF	TGTGCCAGCAGCTACCGGGAGAACTATGGCTACACCTTC
TRBV12-3/TRBV12-4	NA	TRBD1	TRBJ2-5	CASSPTTGGETQYF	TGTGCCAGCAGTCCAACGACAGGGGGAGAGACCCAGTACTTC
TRBV29-1	few	NA	TRBJ1-1	CSVGVWGSEAFF	TGCAGCGTTGGAGTCTGGGGTAGTGAAGCTTTCTTT
TRBV4-2	many	NA	TRBJ2-3	CASSQGASVYTDTQYF	TGTGCCAGCAGCCAAGGCGCTAGCGTATACACAGATACGCAGTATTTT
TRBV5-1	many	TRBD1	TRBJ2-7	CASSLRTGASYEQYF	TGCGCCAGCAGCTTGAGGACAGGGGCTTCCTACGAGCAGTACTTC
TRBV3-1	many	NA	TRBJ2-5	CASSHSTGRRGQETQYF	TGTGCCAGCAGCCACTCCACGGGCAGGCGAGGACAAGAGACCCAGTACTTC
TRBV12-3/TRBV12-4	many	TRBD1	TRBJ1-5	CASSPTGGAGNQPQHF	TGTGCCAGCAGTCCCACAGGGGGCGCGGGCAATCAGCCCCAGCATTTT
TRBV5-6	many	TRBD2	TRBJ2-1	CASSSLAGGNNEQFF	TGTGCCAGCAGCTCGTTAGCGGGGGGGAACAATGAGCAGTTCTTC
TRBV25-1	many	TRBD1	TRBJ2-2	CASSESGTEVGELFF	TGTGCCAGCAGTGAATCCGGGACAGAGGTCGGGGAGCTGTTTTTT
TRBV9	many	TRBD2	TRBJ2-7	CASSVGSSGSYEQYF	TGTGCCAGCAGCGTAGGGTCTAGCGGGAGCTACGAGCAGTACTTC
TRBV30	few	TRBD1	TRBJ1-3	CAWSRGTAGNTIYF	TGTGCCTGGAGTCGAGGGACAGCTGGAAACACCATATATTTT
TRBV5-1	many	NA	TRBJ1-1	CASSLEGTRSTEAFF	TGCGCCAGCAGCTTGGAAGGTACCAGAAGCACTGAAGCTTTCTTT
TRBV27	many	NA	TRBJ1-1	CASNQRVNTEAFF	TGTGCCAGCAACCAACGGGTTAACACTGAAGCTTTCTTT
TRBV2	many	NA	TRBJ2-5	CASRRDPQETQYF	TGTGCCAGCAGGCGGGATCCCCAAGAGACCCAGTACTTC
TRBV5-1	many	NA	TRBJ1-3	CASSLGRSSGNTIYF	TGCGCCAGCAGCTTGGGGCGGTCCTCTGGAAACACCATATATTTT
TRBV5-6	many	NA	TRBJ1-1	CASSWGADTEAFF	TGTGCCAGCAGCTGGGGGGCGGACACTGAAGCTTTCTTT
TRBV12-3/TRBV12-4	many	NA	TRBJ2-1	CASSLTINEQFF	TGTGCCAGCAGTCTGACTATCAATGAGCAGTTCTTC
TRBV2	many	NA	TRBJ2-3	CASSATASTDTQYF	TGTGCCAGCAGCGCCACAGCGAGCACAGATACGCAGTATTTT
TRBV7-2	NA	NA	TRBJ1-5	CASSTMTGQGQPQHF	TGTGCCAGCAGCACCATGACAGGTCAGGGCCAGCCCCAGCATTTT
TRBV20-1	many	NA	TRBJ2-1	CSASPARSSYNEQFF	TGCAGTGCTAGTCCGGCTAGGAGCTCCTACAATGAGCAGTTCTTC
TRBV19	NA	TRBD2	TRBJ2-3	CASSALAGSTDTQYF	TGTGCCAGTAGCGCACTAGCGGGTAGCACAGATACGCAGTATTTT
TRBV6-5	many	TRBD1	TRBJ1-6	CASSFRDRAYNSPLHF	TGTGCCAGCAGTTTCCGGGACAGAGCCTATAATTCACCCCTCCACTTT
TRBV30	few	NA	TRBJ2-5	CAWSVRSGRETQYF	TGTGCCTGGAGTGTCCGATCAGGGAGAGAGACCCAGTACTTC
TRBV14	many	NA	TRBJ1-1	CASSQDNHNTEAFF	TGTGCCAGCAGCCAAGATAATCATAACACTGAAGCTTTCTTT
TRBV28	many	TRBD2	TRBJ2-1	CASSFGTTLSSYNEQFF	TGTGCCAGCAGTTTCGGGACTACACTTAGCTCCTACAATGAGCAGTTCTTC